This T cell receptor beta chain was captured by sequencing in a study of cytomegalovirus exposure and HLA in healthy donors. Study background: Earlier sequencing of about 179 million T cells yielded around 100 million unique TCR beta sequences. Points from the study as a whole: Reportedly, HLA-A and HLA-B alleles of most subjects were accurately predicted from TCR beta. The authors listed 150 or so TCR beta chains as cytomegalovirus-associated. For TCR beta chains, V- and J-gene trimming was later linked to a missense DCLRE1C variant.

PCR used 60 Vbeta primers and 13 Jbeta primers. This table comes from immunoSEQ multiplex PCR, and its TCRdb copy is limited to in-frame clones, with some not included. Of 100,000 to 140,000 clones listed, roughly 76% are singletons. Of note for this clone: Its antigen is currently unknown.

Germline loops: CDR1 LGHNA, CDR2 YNFKEQ. Germline trimming cut 5 bases from V and 5 bases from J; bases unmatched to any gene: 16. The length of the CDR3 is 17 residues. The sequence was obtained from a man between 18 and 29 years old in good health and CMV-seronegative. Material: PBMCs. The chain recombines TRBV4-2 with TRBJ1-2; 8 nucleotides align to TRBD1. Written as DNA, the CDR3 is TGTGCCAGCAGCGGGGGTCCGGGACAGGACTTAGGGTATGGCTACACCTTC. Encoded protein: CASSGGPGQDLGYGYTF.